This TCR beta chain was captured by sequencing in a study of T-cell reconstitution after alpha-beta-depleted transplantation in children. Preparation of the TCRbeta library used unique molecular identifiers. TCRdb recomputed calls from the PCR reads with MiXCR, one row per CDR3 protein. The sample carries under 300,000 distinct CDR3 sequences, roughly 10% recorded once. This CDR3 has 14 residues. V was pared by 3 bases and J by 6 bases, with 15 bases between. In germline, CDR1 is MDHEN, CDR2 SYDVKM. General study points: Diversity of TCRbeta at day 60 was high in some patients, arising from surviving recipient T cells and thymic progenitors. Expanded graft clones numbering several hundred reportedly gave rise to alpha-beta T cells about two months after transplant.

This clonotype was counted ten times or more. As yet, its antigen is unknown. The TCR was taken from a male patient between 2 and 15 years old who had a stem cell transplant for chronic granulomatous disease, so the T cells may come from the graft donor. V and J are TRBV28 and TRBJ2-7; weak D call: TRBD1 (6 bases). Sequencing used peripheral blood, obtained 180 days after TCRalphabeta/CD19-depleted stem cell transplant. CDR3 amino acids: CASSLRGSLREQYF. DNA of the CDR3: TGTGCCAGCAGTTTGAGGGGGTCCCTGCGCGAGCAGTACTTC.